These 11 T cell receptor beta chains originate from one sample sequenced in a study of response to subunit inactivated influenza vaccine. TCRdb itself ran the RT-PCR reads through MiXCR, one entry per CDR3 protein. The sample records about 540,000 distinct CDR3 sequences, less than 25% being singletons. The same sample was also studied in work on T cells expressing NK-cell markers. This second study notes: What made the TCR beta cDNA was 5'RACE template switching with UMIs.

The specimen was CD4+ T cells sorted from PBMCs, collected 11 to 12 days after vaccination. These receptors were collected from a man in his fifties who received an inactivated influenza vaccine.

This clonotype was seen only a few times. The gene calls are TRBV7-9 and TRBJ2-1, with D possibly TRBD1 on 8 matching bases. The CDR3 has 14 amino acids. V shed 4 bases and J shed 9 bases, with 16 bases lying between them. The V gene's germline CDR1 is SEHNR and CDR2 FQNEAQ (reference sequence). The CDR3 coding sequence is TGTGCCAGCAGCTGGCTGACAGGGGAGGGTGAGCAGTTCTTC. It is translated as CASSWLTGEGEQFF.

This clonotype was seen a handful of times. The CDR3 DNA follows: TGTGCCAGCAGCTTGTTTCAGGGGTCAGATACGCAGTATTTT. Its translation: CASSLFQGSDTQYF. The chain uses TRBV5-6 and TRBJ2-3; a possible D gene is TRBD1 (6 bases). Trimming cost V 1 base and J 4 bases, with 10 bases left between them. The V gene's germline CDR1 is SGHDT and CDR2 YYEEEE. CDR3 length equals 14 residues.

This clonotype has more than one count but fewer than ten. This chain joins TRBV4-3 and TRBJ2-7, with a tentative D call TRBD2 (5 bases). Germline V gene data show CDR1 as LGHNA and CDR2 as YSLEER. The CDR3 totals 15 residues. The V end lost 4 bases, the J end lost 4 bases, and 17 bases lay between the germline ends. The chain's CDR3 is CASSRGPSELYEQYF. The CDR3 bases are TGCGCCAGCAGCCGAGGGCCGAGTGAGCTTTACGAGCAGTACTTC.

The table lists this clonotype with a few counts. V gene TRBV5-4 combines with J gene TRBJ2-3; 7 nucleotides align to TRBD2. Germline V lookup: CDR1 SGHNT, CDR2 YYREEE (reference sequence). The CDR3 is made up of 15 amino acids. V was pared by 2 bases and J by 2 bases, with 5 bases of the junction left unmatched. The CDR3 reads CASSFNLAATDTQYF. The CDR3, as DNA: TGTGCCAGCAGCTTTAATCTAGCGGCCACAGATACGCAGTATTTT.

The V gene is TRBV18, the J gene TRBJ2-1; D is possibly TRBD1 (5 bases). The CDR3 is 13 amino acids. The V gene lost 2 bases and the J gene lost 5 bases, with 7 bases spanning the gap. Germline CDR1 and CDR2: KGHSH and LQKENI. CDR3 sequence reads: CASSPGHDNEQFF. For the CDR3, the DNA is TGTGCCAGCTCACCAGGACACGACAATGAGCAGTTCTTC. Filled out from reference TRBV18 and TRBJ2-1, the complete variable domain reads NAGVMQNPRHLVRRRGQEARLRCSPMKGHSHVYWYRQLPEEGLKFMVYLQKENIIDESGMPKERFSAEFPKEGPSILRIQQVVRGDSAAYFCASSPGHDNEQFFGPGTRLTVL.

V is TRBV20-1 and J is TRBJ2-7, with 11 bases identical to TRBD2. J was trimmed by 4 bases and V by 6 bases; bases with no gene match: 5. There are 13 residues in the CDR3. From germline, CDR1 is DFQATT and CDR2 SNEGSKA (reference sequence). CDR3 bases: TGCAGTGCCCTTAGCGGGAGGGGGTACGAGCAGTACTTC. Translated: CSALSGRGYEQYF.

This clonotype appeared a few times. The genes are TRBV7-9 and TRBJ2-6, with D perhaps matching TRBD2 (5 bases). The length of the CDR3 is 14 residues. Germline V gene data show CDR1 as SEHNR and CDR2 as FQNEAQ (reference sequence). Trimming shortened V by 7 bases and J by 2 bases, and 9 bases separated the two germline ends. In DNA form, the CDR3 reads TGTGCCAGCATCATCGGGGCTGGGGCCAACGTCCTGACTTTC. This translates into CASIIGAGANVLTF. The whole variable domain, remainder taken from reference TRBV7-9 and TRBJ2-6, is DTGVSQNPRHKITKRGQNVTFRCDPISEHNRLYWYRQTLGQGPEFLTYFQNEAQLEKSRLLSDRFSAERPKGSFSTLEIQRTEQGDSAMYLCASIIGAGANVLTFGAGSRLTVL.

This clonotype was detected only once. The gene calls are TRBV20-1 and TRBJ2-3; maybe TRBD2 (6 bases). The CDR3 extends over 12 amino acids. CDR1 is DFQATT and CDR2 is SNEGSKA in the germline V gene (reference sequence). Trimming cost V 6 bases and J 5 bases, with 12 bases left between them. The DNA of the CDR3 is TGCAGTGCCCGCCGGGGGATAGATACGCAGTATTTT. The encoded protein is CSARRGIDTQYF.

This clonotype occurred a few times. The chain joins TRBV20-1 to TRBJ2-1, with 7 bases lining up with TRBD2. The germline CDR1 and CDR2 sequences are DFQATT and SNEGSKA (reference sequence). Losses at the gene ends were 2 bases for V and 6 bases for J; bases not matched to a gene: 19. The CDR3 contains 18 residues. The CDR3 sequence is CSARPYPRPGRSINEQFF. For the CDR3, the DNA is TGCAGTGCTAGACCCTACCCCCGGCCCGGGAGGAGCATCAATGAGCAGTTCTTC.

The rearrangement joins TRBV11-3 to TRBJ2-2; no clear D gene. CDR3 length equals 12 residues. CDR1 and CDR2 (germline): SGHNT, YENEEA. Trimming cost V 4 bases and J 7 bases, with 7 bases left between them. CDR3 protein: CASSSQFGELFF. CDR3 DNA sequence: TGTGCCAGCAGCTCTCAATTCGGGGAGCTGTTTTTT.

This rearrangement joins TRBV15 to TRBJ2-3; possibly TRBD1 for D (5 bases). Germline V gene sequence: CDR1 LNHNV, CDR2 YYDKDF (reference sequence). Trimming pared 4 bases from V and 6 bases from J, leaving 14 bases between. This CDR3 spans 14 amino acids. The CDR3 DNA follows: TGTGCCACCAGCACTCTAGGGGTGGGTGATACGCAGTATTTT. Amino acid sequence: CATSTLGVGDTQYF.